Following are 2 T cell receptor beta chains from one sample sequenced in a study of metastatic and nonmetastatic thyroid tumors. MiXCR re-clonotyped the PCR reads for TCRdb. The sample lists roughly 19,000 clones, 35% to 45% occurring once. All patients were treatment-naive before thyroid surgery. The specimen sequenced was tumor tissue. All receptors come from a female donor with papillary thyroid cancer or a benign thyroid nodule (not recorded which). Some clones in this sample may be carry-over from other donors' samples.

CDR3 sequence reads: CASSHSVVTYNEQFF. DNA of the CDR3: TGTGCCAGCAGCCACTCGGTGGTTACCTACAATGAGCAGTTCTTC. The chain links TRBV11-1 to TRBJ2-1; no definite D call. The CDR3 totals 15 residues. Germline V CDR1 and CDR2: SGHAT, FQDESV (reference sequence). Trimming shortened V by 5 bases and J by 2 bases, and 13 bases separated the two germline ends.

The chain combines TRBV7-3 with TRBJ2-7; D might be TRBD2 (5 bases). This CDR3 region has 15 residues. Germline loops: CDR1 SGHTA, CDR2 FQGTGA. V lost 2 bases, J lost 2 bases, and 13 bases lay in between. The CDR3 DNA sequence: TGTGCCAGCAGCTTATATTCGGACTCCACCTACGAGCAGTACTTC. Protein product: CASSLYSDSTYEQYF.